This entry lists 10 T cell receptor beta chains sequenced from one sample in a study of T cell changes during pregnancy in multiple sclerosis. Assay: immunoSEQ multiplex PCR; the TCRdb copy retains only in-frame clones and omits some. Here the sample spans about 79,000 clones, 80% to 95% being singletons. Sequences were derived from peripheral blood, sampled in the second trimester of pregnancy. These receptor sequences come from a female donor in good health, enrolled as a control in a pregnancy study.

This clone was detected once. The CDR3 region has the DNA TGTGCCAGCAGCCCGGACAGGGGGGACACTGAAGCTTTCTTT. Protein product: CASSPDRGDTEAFF. V is TRBV9 and J is TRBJ1-1; 10 bases match TRBD1. Per germline, CDR1 SGDLS and CDR2 YYNGEE. This CDR3 spans 14 amino acids. Germline trimming cut 4 bases from V and 3 bases from J; bases unmatched to any gene: 3.

V usage is TRBV4-3 and J usage is TRBJ1-6; D is unclear. CDR3 length: 13 residues. The ends were cut back, 0 bases at V and 13 bases at J, with 10 bases in the middle. CDR1 and CDR2 from the germline V gene are LGHNA and YSLEER. This chain's CDR3 is CASSQDASSPLHF. DNA for the CDR3: TGCGCCAGCAGCCAAGATGCGAGCTCTCCCCTCCACTTT.

This chain uses TRBV30 with TRBJ2-1; 15 bases align to TRBD2. Germline-derived CDR1 and CDR2 are GTSNPN and SVGIG (reference sequence). Trimming took 0 bases from V and 5 from J; bases not matched to a gene: 2. The CDR3 length is 16 residues. CDR3 bases: TGTGCCTGGAGTGTAGGACTAGCGGGGGGGCACAATGAGCAGTTCTTC. Encoded protein: CAWSVGLAGGHNEQFF.

V usage is TRBV7-9 and J usage is TRBJ1-1; the D is unclear. Trimming took 1 base from V and 3 from J, leaving 6 bases between them. The CDR3 has 13 residues. Germline V CDR1 and CDR2: SEHNR, FQNEAQ (reference sequence). The CDR3 DNA follows: TGTGCCAGCAGCTTAGATAGTGACACTGAAGCTTTCTTT. Translating it yields CASSLDSDTEAFF.

The rearrangement uses TRBV5-1 and TRBJ1-1, with 7 nucleotides matching TRBD1. Germline V lookup: CDR1 SGHRS, CDR2 YFSETQ. This CDR3 is 13 amino acids long. Trimming removed 2 bases from V and 3 bases from J; junction bases left unmatched: 1. CDR3 bases: TGCGCCAGCAGCTTACAGGGGTACACTGAAGCTTTCTTT. Its translation: CASSLQGYTEAFF. Together with reference TRBV5-1 and TRBJ1-1, the CDR3 gives the full variable domain: KAGVTQTPRYLIKTRGQQVTLSCSPISGHRSVSWYQQTPGQGLQFLFEYFSETQRNKGNFPGRFSGRQFSNSRSEMNVSTLELGDSALYLCASSLQGYTEAFFGQGTRLTVV.

This chain joins TRBV11-3 and TRBJ2-3; 14 nucleotides align to TRBD2. The length of the CDR3 is 15 residues. J lost 8 bases, V lost 4 bases, and 5 bases had no gene match. CDR1 and CDR2 (germline): SGHNT, YENEEA. The CDR3 sequence is CASSWGLAGAPTQYF. The CDR3 region has the DNA TGTGCCAGCAGCTGGGGACTAGCGGGGGCTCCTACGCAGTATTTT.

The V call is TRBV19, the J call TRBJ1-5; TRBD1 is a possible D gene (6 bases). The CDR3 covers 14 residues. The ends were cut back, 3 bases at V and 6 bases at J, with 12 bases in the middle. The germline V gene encodes CDR1 LNHDA and CDR2 SQIVND (reference sequence). The CDR3 protein is CASSIGGAGQPQHF. CDR3 coding DNA: TGTGCCAGTAGTATTGGGGGGGCTGGTCAGCCCCAGCATTTT.

The chain uses TRBV7-2 and TRBJ1-2, with a weak D call TRBD1 (5 bases). V lost 0 bases, J lost 7 bases, and 21 bases lay in between. Germline assignment: CDR1 SGHTA and CDR2 FQGNSA. The CDR3 is 17 residues long. The CDR3 coding sequence is TGTGCCAGCAGCTTAGCGCTACGGCAGGCCCAGGGAGGTGGCTACACCTTC. Residues: CASSLALRQAQGGGYTF. Filled out from reference TRBV7-2 and TRBJ1-2, the complete variable domain reads GAGVSQSPSNKVTEKGKDVELRCDPISGHTALYWYRQSLGQGLEFLIYFQGNSAPDKSGLPSDRFSAERTGGSVSTLTIQRTQQEDSAVYLCASSLALRQAQGGGYTFGSGTRLTVV.

The chain uses TRBV19 and TRBJ1-2; the match to TRBD1 covers 7 bases. This CDR3 has 14 residues. Germline V CDR1 and CDR2: LNHDA, SQIVND (reference sequence). The V gene end was trimmed by 3 bases and the J gene end by 2 bases; junction bases not matched to a gene: 3. CDR3 sequence (DNA): TGTGCCAGTAGTATCGACAGGGAAAACTATGGCTACACCTTC. It encodes CASSIDRENYGYTF.

This chain uses TRBV7-9 with TRBJ1-2; 10 nucleotides line up with TRBD1. V trimming: 5 bases; J trimming: 6 bases; junction bases outside the gene matches: 9. CDR1 SEHNR and CDR2 FQNEAQ come from the germline V gene (reference sequence). There are 15 residues in the CDR3. The CDR3, as DNA: TGTGCCAGCAGCATCGACAGGGGGCTTACGGATGGCTACACCTTC. Amino acids: CASSIDRGLTDGYTF.